Presented here are 22 T cell receptor beta chains from one specimen sequenced in a study of T cell changes during pregnancy in multiple sclerosis. Profiled with immunoSEQ multiplex PCR; TCRdb holds only in-frame clones, not every one. In the table there are about 33,000 clones, around 92% of which are singletons. The specimen was PBMCs (not recorded whether the cells were cultured). All receptors come from a female donor with multiple sclerosis, enrolled in a pregnancy study.

This clone was seen just once. V and J are TRBV6-1 and TRBJ2-1; D unclear. The CDR3 runs 15 residues. Germline V gene sequence: CDR1 MNHNS, CDR2 SASEGT. V gave up 2 bases and J gave up 4 bases, with 12 bases separating them. The CDR3 here is CASSELLRRYNEQFF. CDR3 DNA sequence: TGTGCCAGCAGTGAATTGTTGAGGAGATACAATGAGCAGTTCTTC.

The chain employs TRBV10-3 and TRBJ1-1; 8 nucleotides match TRBD1. Germline CDR1 reads ENHRY; CDR2 reads SYGVKD. The CDR3 contains 16 residues. Trimming at V came to 0 bases and at J to 5 bases, leaving 8 bases not matched to a gene. In DNA form, the CDR3 reads TGTGCCATCAGTGAGTCAAACGGACAGGGAGGAACTGAAGCTTTCTTT. This codes for CAISESNGQGGTEAFF.

The genes are TRBV5-6 and TRBJ2-2, with a tentative D call TRBD1 (6 bases). V shed 4 bases and J shed 3 bases, with 16 bases lying between them. The CDR3 has 16 residues. Germline loops: CDR1 SGHDT, CDR2 YYEEEE. The CDR3 spells CASSGEGGEDTGELFF. The CDR3 DNA sequence: TGTGCCAGCAGCGGAGAAGGGGGAGAAGACACCGGGGAGCTGTTTTTT.

The CDR3 coding sequence is TGTGCCAGCAGCTTTGGTCCATCGGGAAACACCGGGGAGCTGTTTTTT. Protein product: CASSFGPSGNTGELFF. The chain links TRBV7-2 to TRBJ2-2, with a weak D call TRBD2 (5 bases). The CDR3 consists of 16 residues. V shed 3 bases and J shed 2 bases, with 13 bases lying between them. Germline assignment: CDR1 SGHTA and CDR2 FQGNSA.

The rearrangement uses TRBV20-1 and TRBJ2-5; D is unclear. Germline V gives CDR1 DFQATT, CDR2 SNEGSKA (reference sequence). CDR3 length: 11 residues. V shed 3 bases and J shed 7 bases, with 9 bases lying between them. The chain's CDR3 is CSARSVGTQYF. The CDR3 DNA reads TGCAGTGCTAGGTCGGTAGGGACCCAGTACTTC.

The rearrangement joins TRBV18 to TRBJ1-2; D is unclear. The CDR3 covers 13 residues. CDR1 and CDR2 (germline): KGHSH, LQKENI. Trimming pared 0 bases from V and 4 bases from J, leaving 6 bases between. CDR3 protein: CASSPPDGYGYTF. CDR3 DNA: TGTGCCAGCTCACCACCGGATGGCTATGGCTACACCTTC.

The chain joins TRBV7-2 to TRBJ2-7; weak D call: TRBD1 (6 bases). This CDR3 region has 13 residues. Trimming left V 5 bases short and J 0 bases short, with 8 bases between. The germline V gene has CDR1 SGHTA and CDR2 FQGNSA. CDR3 sequence: CASSDRTSYEQYF. The CDR3 DNA sequence: TGTGCCAGCAGCGACAGGACCTCCTACGAGCAGTACTTC. Together with reference TRBV7-2 and TRBJ2-7, the CDR3 gives the full variable domain: GAGVSQSPSNKVTEKGKDVELRCDPISGHTALYWYRQSLGQGLEFLIYFQGNSAPDKSGLPSDRFSAERTGGSVSTLTIQRTQQEDSAVYLCASSDRTSYEQYFGPGTRLTVT.

The chain couples TRBV30 to TRBJ1-5; 7 bases are shared with TRBD1. CDR1 is GTSNPN and CDR2 is SVGIG in the germline V gene (reference sequence). The V segment lost 0 bases and the J segment 7 bases; nucleotides outside the gene matches: 9. The CDR3 is made up of 15 amino acids. CDR3 in DNA: TGTGCCTGGAGTGTACCGAGACAGGGTGGCCAGCCCCAGCATTTT. This codes for CAWSVPRQGGQPQHF.

Turning to this clone: The junction differs from germline at one of its ends, possibly a read error. V is TRBV13 and J is TRBJ2-7, with TRBD2 identical over 10 bases. This CDR3 has 12 amino acids. Germline lookup yields CDR1 PRHDT and CDR2 FYEKMQ (reference sequence). CDR3 sequence: CASSLLAGATDF. In DNA form, the CDR3 reads TGTGCCAGCAGCTTACTAGCGGGAGCGACGGACTTC.

The J gene is TRBJ2-7, the V gene TRBV18; 14 bases agree with TRBD2. This CDR3 has 16 amino acids. Germline CDR1 reads KGHSH; CDR2 reads LQKENI. V dropped 3 bases and J dropped 6; count of bases not matched to a gene: 7. CDR3 sequence: CASSPWTSGRNSEQYF. The CDR3 DNA reads as TGTGCCAGCTCACCTTGGACTAGCGGGAGGAACAGCGAGCAGTACTTC.

The chain employs TRBV6-1 and TRBJ2-7; D is ambiguous. V lost 6 bases and J lost 3, with 15 bases in between. The germline V gene encodes CDR1 MNHNS and CDR2 SASEGT. This CDR3 is built from 14 residues. The CDR3 region is CASRPAWGYYEQYF. The CDR3 DNA reads TGTGCCAGCAGACCCGCTTGGGGTTACTACGAGCAGTACTTC.

V and J are TRBV19 and TRBJ2-7, with D perhaps TRBD1 or TRBD2 (5 bases each). The V end was cut by 7 bases, the J end by 6 bases, with 10 bases between. The CDR3 consists of 11 residues. Germline assignment: CDR1 LNHDA and CDR2 SQIVND (reference sequence). CDR3 sequence reads: CASTAGTEQYF. DNA of the CDR3: TGTGCCAGTACGGCAGGGACCGAGCAGTACTTC.

V usage is TRBV7-2 and J usage is TRBJ1-2; unclear D gene. Germline CDR1 reads SGHTA; CDR2 reads FQGNSA. The ends were cut back, 1 base at V and 8 bases at J, with 17 bases in the middle. CDR3 length: 15 amino acids. CDR3 sequence reads: CASSLDFSATRGYTF. CDR3 in DNA: TGTGCCAGCAGCTTAGACTTTTCGGCGACTAGAGGCTACACCTTC.

The V call is TRBV6-1, the J call TRBJ2-7; D remains unclear. The CDR3 extends over 14 amino acids. The V end lost 4 bases, the J end lost 3 bases, and 13 bases lay between the germline ends. Per the germline V gene, CDR1 is MNHNS and CDR2 is SASEGT. The CDR3 spells CASSGSGFIYEQYF. The DNA for the CDR3 is TGTGCCAGCAGTGGGTCCGGGTTCATCTACGAGCAGTACTTC.

CDR3 loop: CASSIRASGANVLTF. CDR3 nucleotide sequence: TGTGCCAGCAGCATCAGGGCGTCTGGGGCCAACGTCCTGACTTTC. The chain couples TRBV6-1 to TRBJ2-6; D is possibly TRBD1 (5 bases). Germline-derived CDR1 and CDR2 are MNHNS and SASEGT. Trimming removed 6 bases at V and 1 base at J, with 10 bases between. The CDR3 has 15 residues.

In this sample, this clone turned up once. This chain connects TRBV5-4 to TRBJ2-1, with 13 bases lining up with TRBD2. This CDR3 comprises 14 residues. J lost 7 bases, V lost 4 bases, and 2 bases had no gene match. CDR1 is SGHNT, CDR2 YYREEE, per germline (reference sequence). The CDR3 DNA is TGTGCCAGCAGCCAGGGACTAGCGGGAAATGAGCAGTTCTTC. Protein product: CASSQGLAGNEQFF.

This sequence joins TRBV29-1 and TRBJ2-3, with 14 bases that match TRBD2. J was trimmed by 5 bases and V by 6 bases; bases with no gene match: 1. The CDR3 consists of 13 residues. Germline values: CDR1 SQVTM, CDR2 ANQGSEA. CDR3 nucleotides: TGCAGCGTCGGGACTAGCGGGGGAGATACGCAGTATTTT. This translates into CSVGTSGGDTQYF.

This chain links TRBV11-2 with TRBJ1-4; 10 bases agree with TRBD1. The junction had 9 bases not matched to a gene; V was cut back by 1 base and J by 10 bases. The CDR3 covers 16 residues. Germline-derived CDR1 and CDR2 are SGHAT and FQNNGV. CDR3 in DNA: TGTGCCAGCAGCTTAGGGCCCGGGACAGGGGTCGGAAAACTGTTTTTT. Encoded protein: CASSLGPGTGVGKLFF.

The genes are TRBV14 and TRBJ2-2, with 9 bases lining up with TRBD1. Trimming cost V 4 bases and J 5 bases; bases outside gene matches: 5. This CDR3 comprises 15 residues. CDR1 SGHDN and CDR2 FVKESK come from the germline V gene. CDR3 amino acids: CASSPGQGKTGELFF. In nucleotides, the CDR3 is TGTGCCAGCAGCCCCGGACAGGGGAAGACCGGGGAGCTGTTTTTT.

This clone has just a few counts. The chain employs TRBV7-9 and TRBJ2-7, with D possibly matching TRBD1 (6 bases). The germline V and J ends were trimmed by 1 base and 3 bases, with 13 bases remaining between them. The CDR3 runs 15 residues. Germline V gene data show CDR1 as SEHNR and CDR2 as FQNEAQ (reference sequence). The CDR3 protein is CASSLGGPSNYEQYF. The CDR3 DNA is TGTGCCAGCAGCTTAGGGGGGCCTTCGAACTACGAGCAGTACTTC.

The rearrangement joins TRBV30 to TRBJ2-4; 11 nucleotides agree with TRBD1. The V gene's germline CDR1 is GTSNPN and CDR2 SVGIG (reference sequence). The CDR3 contains 15 residues. V was pared by 5 bases and J by 7 bases, with 10 bases of the junction left unmatched. CDR3 sequence: CAWGATRDRGNIQYF. The CDR3 DNA follows: TGTGCCTGGGGGGCTACCCGGGACAGGGGGAACATTCAGTACTTC.

The J gene is TRBJ1-2, the V gene TRBV7-2, with 10 bases aligning to TRBD1. CDR1 is SGHTA, CDR2 FQGNSA, per germline. Trimming cost V 1 base and J 4 bases; bases outside gene matches: 3. The CDR3 has 15 amino acids. The CDR3 spells CASSLVGTGVYGYTF. Written as DNA, the CDR3 is TGTGCCAGCAGCTTAGTAGGGACAGGGGTCTATGGCTACACCTTC.